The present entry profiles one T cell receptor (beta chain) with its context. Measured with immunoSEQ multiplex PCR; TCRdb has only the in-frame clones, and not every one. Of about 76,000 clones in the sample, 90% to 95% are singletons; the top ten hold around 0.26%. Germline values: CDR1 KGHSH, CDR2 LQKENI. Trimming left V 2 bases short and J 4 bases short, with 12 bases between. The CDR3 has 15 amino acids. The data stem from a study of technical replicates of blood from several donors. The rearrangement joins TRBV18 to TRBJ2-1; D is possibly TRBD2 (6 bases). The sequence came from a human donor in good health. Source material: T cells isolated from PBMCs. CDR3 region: CASSPGGKGYNEQFF. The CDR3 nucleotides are TGTGCCAGCTCACCAGGAGGGAAAGGGTACAATGAGCAGTTCTTC.